This TCR beta chain was obtained from a study of T cell changes during pregnancy in multiple sclerosis. Sequencing used immunoSEQ multiplex PCR; TCRdb keeps in-frame clones, though not all of them. The data contain some 85,000 clones, 94% of them singletons. J gave up 9 bases and V 8 bases, and 11 bases lay outside the gene matches. The germline gives CDR1 GTSNPN, CDR2 SVGIG (reference sequence). The CDR3 has 14 residues. The sequence came from a female donor with multiple sclerosis, enrolled in a pregnancy study. The gene calls are TRBV30 and TRBJ2-1; 12 nucleotides match TRBD1. Here the sequenced sample was peripheral blood, taken in the third trimester of pregnancy. The CDR3, as DNA: TGTGCCGGTGGTATGGGACAGGGGGCAACTGAGCAGTTCTTC. This encodes CAGGMGQGATEQFF.